Sequencing of this TCR beta chain was carried out in a study of Ad26.COV2.S vaccination and SARS-CoV-2 variants. The wider study: By the intramuscular route, Ad26.COV2.S was given once, or twice 56 days apart.

The CDR3 has 14 amino acids. Per the germline V gene, CDR1 is SGHDN and CDR2 is FVKESK. The V end lost 4 bases, the J end lost 2 bases, and 9 bases lay between the germline ends. Profiled with immunoSEQ multiplex PCR; TCRdb holds only in-frame clones, not every one. The sample shows a few hundred thousand clones, roughly four fifths of them seen only once. Study outcomes and limitations: Reported post-vaccination CD8+ and CD4+ T cell responses to spike showed substantial breadth.

Specified treatment: 19 received Ad26.COV2.S at low or high dose, single or two shots; 5 received placebo; per-sample allocation not given. Samples analyzed were those drawn on day 63 after the first vaccine or placebo injection. Based in Boston, the donor was an adult of 18-55 years. Spike of the Wuhan-strain SARS-CoV-2 was expressed by an Ad26 vector, which formed the vaccine. To note about this clone: Its target is unknown.

The J gene is TRBJ2-1, the V gene TRBV14; D possibly corresponds to TRBD2 (7 bases). The sequence was collected from a person aged 18-60 years who received the Ad26.COV2.S COVID-19 vaccine or a placebo. This specimen consisted of peripheral blood, obtained in a trial of Ad26.COV2.S vaccine versus placebo. The CDR3 bases are TGTGCCAGCAGCCGAGGGGGGGCCTACAATGAGCAGTTCTTC. The encoded protein is CASSRGGAYNEQFF.